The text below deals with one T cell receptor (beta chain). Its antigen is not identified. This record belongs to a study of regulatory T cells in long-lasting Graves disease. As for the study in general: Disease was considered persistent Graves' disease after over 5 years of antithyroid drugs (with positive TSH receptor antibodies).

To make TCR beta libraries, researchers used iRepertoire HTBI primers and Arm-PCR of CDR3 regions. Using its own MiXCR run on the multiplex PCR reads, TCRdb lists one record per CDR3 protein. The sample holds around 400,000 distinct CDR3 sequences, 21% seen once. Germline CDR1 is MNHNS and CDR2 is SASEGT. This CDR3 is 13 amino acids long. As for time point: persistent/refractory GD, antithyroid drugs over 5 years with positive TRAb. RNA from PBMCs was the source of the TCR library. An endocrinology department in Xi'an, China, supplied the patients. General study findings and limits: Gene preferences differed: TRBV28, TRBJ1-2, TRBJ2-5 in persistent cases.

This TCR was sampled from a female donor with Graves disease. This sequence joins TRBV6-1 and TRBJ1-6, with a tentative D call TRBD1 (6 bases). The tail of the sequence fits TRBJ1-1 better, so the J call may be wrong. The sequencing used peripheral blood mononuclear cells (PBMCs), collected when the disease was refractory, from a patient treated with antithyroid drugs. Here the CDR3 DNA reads TGTGCCAGCAGTGAAGCGTGGGGGCGATCGGCTTTCTTT. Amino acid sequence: CASSEAWGRSAFF.